The clone carrying this T cell receptor (beta chain) showed up just once. Its specificity is unknown. The data derive from a study of T cell clones after liver transplantation. On the study more broadly: Samples came from ITN030ST, which attempted immunosuppression withdrawal within 2 years of liver transplantation. A pre-transplant mixed lymphocyte reaction with TCRbeta sequencing defined graft-donor-reactive clones followed in post-transplant blood.

Profiled with immunoSEQ multiplex PCR; TCRdb holds only in-frame clones, not every one. The data contain approximately 100,000 clones, around four fifths of them seen just once; the ten biggest clones take up approximately 3%. Broader study findings: Conclusions were preliminary, with small, heterogeneous patient groups.

Germline loops: CDR1 SEHNR, CDR2 FQNEAQ (reference sequence). The trim removed 2 bases at V and 4 bases at J, leaving 6 bases unmatched. This CDR3 spans 15 amino acids. The clonotype comes from a human patient who received a liver transplant. Some T cells may arise from the graft donor. The sequenced sample was CD4+ T cells from blood, obtained roughly 50 months after liver transplant. The chain uses TRBV7-9 and TRBJ2-5; 8 bases line up with TRBD1. CDR3 sequence reads: CASSLRQGSGETQYF. CDR3 sequence (DNA): TGTGCCAGCAGCTTAAGACAGGGGTCAGGAGAGACCCAGTACTTC.